A selection of T cell receptor beta chains follows, all from one sample in a study of shared clonotypes between healthy human individuals. The method was immunoSEQ multiplex PCR; TCRdb's version includes in-frame clones alone and lacks a portion of them. The sample lists about 800,000 clones; roughly 96% were seen once. Sequencing input: naive CD8+ T cells sorted from blood. The receptors were gathered from a man younger than 40 in good health. CDR3s include the opening cysteine and the closing phenylalanine or tryptophan. D genes are given only for firm matches. A row's size may be missing; if present it is once, few, many or a size class.

- - TRBJ2-7 TRBV19 CASSGGGPSYEQYF TGTGCCAGTAGTGGCGGGGGCCCCTCCTACGAGCAGTACTTC
- TRBD2 TRBJ2-7 TRBV11-2 CASSLGLAGAYYEQYF TGTGCCAGCAGCCTGGGACTAGCGGGGGCTTACTACGAGCAGTACTTC
- - TRBJ2-1 TRBV11-2 CASGHSYNEQFF TGTGCCAGCGGGCACAGCTACAATGAGCAGTTCTTC
- TRBD1 TRBJ2-5 TRBV7-2 CASSSLLTGQIFQETQYF TGTGCCAGCAGCTCTCTCCTTACGGGACAGATATTCCAAGAGACCCAGTACTTC
- TRBD1 TRBJ2-7 TRBV11-1 CASSPNRGSYEQYF TGTGCCAGCAGCCCAAACAGGGGGTCCTACGAGCAGTACTTC
- TRBD1 TRBJ1-2 TRBV11-3 CASSYQGGDGYTF TGTGCCAGCAGCTACCAGGGGGGCGATGGCTACACCTTC
few - TRBJ1-1 TRBV7-9 CASSIVATEAFF TGTGCCAGCAGCATAGTCGCCACTGAAGCTTTCTTT
- - TRBJ2-5 TRBV13 CASSRETRQETQYF TGTGCCAGCAGCCGAGAAACTAGACAAGAGACCCAGTACTTC
- - TRBJ1-5 TRBV30 CAWRDQVSQPQHF TGTGCCTGGAGAGACCAGGTTAGTCAGCCCCAGCATTTT
- TRBD2 TRBJ2-7 TRBV7-6 CASSLNSGGDYEQYF TGTGCCAGCAGCTTAAATAGCGGGGGTGACTACGAGCAGTACTTC
- - TRBJ1-1 TRBV7-9 CASSGSNTEAFF TGTGCCAGCAGCGGAAGTAACACTGAAGCTTTCTTT
- - TRBJ1-1 TRBV19 CASIRQPNEAFF TGTGCCAGTATTCGACAGCCCAATGAAGCTTTCTTT
- - TRBJ1-3 TRBV7-2 CASSRGRSGNTIYF TGTGCCAGCAGCCGCGGACGTTCTGGAAACACCATATATTTT
- - TRBJ1-5 TRBV19 CASTGTKAIWPQHF TGTGCCAGTACCGGGACAAAAGCAATCTGGCCCCAGCATTTT
- - TRBJ2-5 TRBV4-1 CASSWIGGPQETQYF TGCGCCAGCAGCTGGATTGGAGGGCCCCAAGAGACCCAGTACTTC
- TRBD1 TRBJ1-1 TRBV7-9 CASSSSTLGQGRREAFF TGTGCCAGCAGCTCGTCGACCTTAGGACAGGGCAGGAGAGAAGCTTTCTTT
- - TRBJ1-2 TRBV6-1 CASSDQGSLTTGYGYTF TGTGCCAGCAGTGATCAGGGGTCCCTGACAACGGGCTATGGCTACACCTTC
- TRBD2 TRBJ2-7 TRBV4-3 CASSQLAGAGAYEQYF TGCGCCAGCAGCCAATTAGCGGGCGCGGGGGCCTACGAGCAGTACTTC
- - TRBJ2-2 TRBV7-9 CASSPEDRRTGELFF TGTGCCAGCAGCCCAGAGGACAGAAGAACCGGGGAGCTGTTTTTT
- - TRBJ2-2 TRBV9 CASSSASGGASGELFF TGTGCCAGCAGTTCAGCCAGCGGAGGGGCTAGCGGGGAGCTGTTTTTT
- TRBD2 TRBJ2-1 TRBV11-2 CASTLTSGSYNEQFF TGTGCCAGCACCCTAACTAGCGGGAGTTACAATGAGCAGTTCTTC
- - TRBJ1-1 TRBV19 CASNPSVYTEAFF TGTGCCAGTAACCCCTCCGTATACACTGAAGCTTTCTTT
- TRBD2 TRBJ2-7 TRBV2 CASSETSGMREQYF TGTGCCAGCAGTGAAACTAGCGGGATGCGGGAGCAGTACTTC
- - TRBJ2-3 TRBV9 CASSGSGDSTDTQYF TGTGCCAGCAGCGGGAGCGGCGACAGCACAGATACGCAGTATTTT
once - TRBJ1-2 TRBV27 CASSLAGNYGYTF TGTGCCAGCAGTTTAGCAGGAAACTATGGCTACACCTTC
- TRBD1 TRBJ2-2 TRBV5-5 CASSPWTGGATGELFF TGTGCCAGCAGCCCCTGGACAGGGGGCGCAACCGGGGAGCTGTTTTTT
- - TRBJ2-3 TRBV5-6 CASSLAGAGFDTDTQYF TGTGCCAGCAGCTTGGCCGGGGCAGGGTTTGACACAGATACGCAGTATTTT
- - TRBJ2-3 TRBV18 CASSPMTDTQYF TGTGCCAGCTCACCAATGACAGATACGCAGTATTTT
- TRBD2 TRBJ2-1 TRBV30 CAWSNGLAGGFEQFF TGTGCCTGGAGTAACGGACTAGCGGGAGGTTTTGAGCAGTTCTTC
- - TRBJ2-1 TRBV7-9 CASSRRRDLLFNEQFF TGTGCCAGCAGCCGGAGACGGGACTTGCTTTTCAATGAGCAGTTCTTC
- TRBD1 TRBJ2-5 TRBV7-9 CASSLVGRGLALPQETQYF TGTGCCAGCAGCTTAGTCGGTAGGGGGCTAGCCCTTCCCCAAGAGACCCAGTACTTC
- - TRBJ1-1 TRBV15 CATSRSKVSPAESTEAFF TGTGCCACCAGCAGATCCAAAGTATCCCCGGCCGAGAGCACTGAAGCTTTCTTT
- - TRBJ2-2 TRBV5-5 CASTSWGGELFF TGTGCCAGCACCTCCTGGGGCGGGGAGCTGTTTTTT
- - TRBJ1-3 TRBV18 CASSPPGTERNTIYF TGTGCCAGCTCACCCCCCGGGACCGAGAGAAACACCATATATTTT
- TRBD2 TRBJ2-5 TRBV29-1 CSVDDRGLAGEETQYF TGCAGCGTCGATGACCGAGGACTAGCGGGAGAAGAGACCCAGTACTTC
- - TRBJ2-1 TRBV4-2 CASSQDEWEQFF TGTGCCAGCAGCCAAGATGAGTGGGAGCAGTTCTTC
- - TRBJ1-1 TRBV7-2 CASSLLEDTEAFF TGTGCCAGCAGCTTATTAGAAGACACTGAAGCTTTCTTT
once - TRBJ1-1 TRBV25-1 CASSGGVGTEAFF TGTGCCAGCAGTGGGGGGGTCGGAACTGAAGCTTTCTTT
- TRBD1 TRBJ2-2 TRBV19 CASSPPGTGRSGELFF TGTGCCAGTAGTCCGCCCGGGACAGGTCGTTCCGGGGAGCTGTTTTTT
- TRBD2 TRBJ2-7 TRBV4-1 CASSLAGAAYEQYF TGCGCCAGCAGCCTAGCGGGAGCGGCTTACGAGCAGTACTTC
- TRBD1 TRBJ2-7 TRBV7-9 CASSSTGAYEQYF TGTGCCAGCAGCTCAACAGGGGCGTACGAGCAGTACTTC
- TRBD2 TRBJ2-7 TRBV28 CASSFSGSGGYEQYF TGTGCCAGCAGTTTCTCGGGTAGCGGGGGATACGAGCAGTACTTC
- - TRBJ2-6 TRBV7-3 CASSRKGGFGANVLTF TGTGCCAGCAGCCGAAAGGGGGGTTTTGGGGCCAACGTCCTGACTTTC
- TRBD2 TRBJ2-7 TRBV4-1 CASSQAGGRVYEQYF TGCGCCAGCAGCCAAGCGGGCGGGAGAGTCTACGAGCAGTACTTC
- - TRBJ2-3 TRBV27 CASSGKSGFSTDTQYF TGTGCCAGCAGTGGCAAGAGCGGGTTTAGCACAGATACGCAGTATTTT
- - TRBJ1-1 TRBV18 CASSPSAGSAEAFF TGTGCCAGCTCACCATCGGCCGGGTCTGCTGAAGCTTTCTTT
- TRBD2 TRBJ2-1 TRBV7-6 CASSVGLDGGNEQFF TGTGCCAGCAGCGTAGGACTAGATGGGGGCAATGAGCAGTTCTTC
- TRBD2 TRBJ2-1 TRBV19 CASSSLAGPQNEQFF TGTGCCAGTAGTTCCCTAGCGGGACCGCAGAATGAGCAGTTCTTC
- - TRBJ2-6 TRBV27 CASFSLTSGANVLTF TGTGCCAGCTTCTCTCTGACCTCTGGGGCCAACGTCCTGACTTTC
- - TRBJ2-1 TRBV5-6 CASSWGLNEQFF TGTGCCAGCAGCTGGGGCCTGAATGAGCAGTTCTTC
- TRBD1 TRBJ2-7 TRBV27 CASSLSQGQSHEQYF TGTGCCAGCAGTTTATCCCAGGGACAGAGCCACGAGCAGTACTTC
- TRBD2 TRBJ2-5 TRBV11-2 CASSFAGPPGGETQYF TGTGCCAGCAGCTTCGCAGGTCCTCCGGGGGGAGAGACCCAGTACTTC
- - TRBJ2-7 TRBV19 CASSTTLDAYEQYF TGTGCCAGTAGTACGACACTGGATGCCTACGAGCAGTACTTC
- TRBD1 TRBJ2-7 TRBV9 CASSATGTGDSYEQYF TGTGCCAGCAGCGCCACCGGGACAGGGGATTCCTACGAGCAGTACTTC
- - TRBJ2-3 TRBV5-1 CASSLGLDTQYF TGCGCCAGCAGCTTGGGACTGGATACGCAGTATTTT
- TRBD1 TRBJ1-1 TRBV5-1 CASSWGQGRPEAFF TGCGCCAGCAGCTGGGGACAGGGTCGCCCTGAAGCTTTCTTT
- - TRBJ2-5 TRBV27 CASRPFDPTLQETQYF TGTGCCAGCAGACCCTTTGACCCCACCCTCCAAGAGACCCAGTACTTC